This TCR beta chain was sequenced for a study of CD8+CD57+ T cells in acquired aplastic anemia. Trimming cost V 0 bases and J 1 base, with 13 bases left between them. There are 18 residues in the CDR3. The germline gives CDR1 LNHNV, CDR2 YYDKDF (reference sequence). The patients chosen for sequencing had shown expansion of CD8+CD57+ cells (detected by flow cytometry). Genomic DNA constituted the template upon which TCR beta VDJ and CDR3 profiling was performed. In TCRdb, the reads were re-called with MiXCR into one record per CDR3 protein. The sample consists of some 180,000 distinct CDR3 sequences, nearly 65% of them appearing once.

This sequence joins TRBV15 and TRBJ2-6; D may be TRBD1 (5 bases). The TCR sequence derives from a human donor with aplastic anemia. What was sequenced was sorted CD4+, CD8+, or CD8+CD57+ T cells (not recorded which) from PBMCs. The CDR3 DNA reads TGTGCCACCAGCAGAGATCCAGGGCTAGGGTCTGGGGCCAACGTCCTGACTTTC. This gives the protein CATSRDPGLGSGANVLTF.